Given below is one T cell receptor beta chain in context. With V trimmed by 2 bases and J by 10 bases, 10 bases remained unmatched. The CDR3 is 14 amino acids. In germline, CDR1 is MNHNS, CDR2 SASEGT. PCR was performed using 60 Vbeta and 13 Jbeta primers. Profiling relied on immunoSEQ multiplex PCR, and the TCRdb table lists in-frame clones only, not all of them. This table holds about 37,000 clones, 75% to 85% found once. These data originate in a study of cytomegalovirus exposure and HLA in healthy donors. The V gene is TRBV6-1, the J gene TRBJ1-1; 7 bases are shared with TRBD1. This receptor was taken from a woman between 35 and 50 years old in good health and CMV-seronegative. The sequencing sample was made of PBMCs. The CDR3 DNA sequence: TGTGCCAGCAGTGAAAGGGGCAGGGGGTCTTCAGCTTTCTTT. Its protein is CASSERGRGSSAFF.